These T cell receptor beta chains were read from a single sample in a study of identical twins. TCRdb analysed the 5' RACE reads with MiXCR anew, one entry per CDR3 protein. The top ten hold over 2% of the sample, which has around 280,000 distinct CDR3 sequences, about 8.9% seen once. The same sample was also used in a study of yellow fever vaccine responses in identical twins.

Material: memory (CD45RO+) T cells sorted from blood. The receptors shown here come from a woman younger than 30 in good health. The CDR3 runs from the conserved cysteine through the conserved F or W. Fields, in order: J gene, V gene, clone size, D gene, CDR3 DNA, CDR3 protein. D genes are given only for firm matches. Some rows mark clone size as missing; the rest say once, few, many or name a class of expanded clone.

TRBJ2-4 TRBV11-3 NA TRBD2 TGTGCCAGCAGCTTTGGGGGGGGTAACATTCAGTACTTC CASSFGGGNIQYF
TRBJ2-2 TRBV12-3/TRBV12-4 many TRBD1 TGTGCCACCTCCGGGACAGGGAGAACCGGGGAGCTGTTTTTT CATSGTGRTGELFF
TRBJ1-2 TRBV18 NA TRBD1 TGTGCCAGCTCACCAACAGGGGGGAATGGCTACACCTTC CASSPTGGNGYTF
TRBJ2-1 TRBV27 many NA TGTGTCGCGTGGGGGAGTGAAAATGAGCAGTTCTTC CVAWGSENEQFF
TRBJ2-5 TRBV9 many TRBD2 TGTGCCAGCAGCGTAGCTCTAGCGGAAGAGACCCAGTACTTC CASSVALAEETQYF
TRBJ2-1 TRBV5-1 many NA TGCGCCAGCAGAGGTACTAGGGGGAACAATGAGCAGTTCTTC CASRGTRGNNEQFF
TRBJ1-1 TRBV2 many TRBD1 TGTGCCAGCAGAGGACAGGGTACCACTGAAGCTTTCTTT CASRGQGTTEAFF
TRBJ1-5 TRBV19 many NA TGTGCCAGTAGTAGGGAGATAAATCAGCCCCAGCATTTT CASSREINQPQHF
TRBJ2-5 TRBV4-1 many TRBD2 TGCGCCAGCAGTCCTGTCTATTCAAAAGCGGGAGGGCTGCAAGAGACCCAGTACTTC CASSPVYSKAGGLQETQYF
TRBJ1-2 TRBV5-1 few NA TGCGCCAGCAGCTTGTCAGGGGTGGGAGGCTACACCTTC CASSLSGVGGYTF
TRBJ2-5 TRBV20-1 few TRBD2 TGCAGTGCCCCCGGCCGGGGGGACCAAGAGACCCAGTACTTC CSAPGRGDQETQYF
TRBJ2-3 TRBV4-1 few NA TGCGCCAGCAGCCAAGACTTTGCCACAGATACGCAGTATTTT CASSQDFATDTQYF
TRBJ2-2 TRBV12-3/TRBV12-4 many NA TGTGCCAGCAATGACAGGAACACCGGGGAGCTGTTTTTT CASNDRNTGELFF
TRBJ2-3 TRBV5-1 few NA TGCGCCAGCAGCTTGGTTGACGGGCAAGATACGCAGTATTTT CASSLVDGQDTQYF
TRBJ2-5 TRBV4-1 NA TRBD1 TGCGCCAGCGTGGGGATAAGGGACAGGGGCCAAGAGACCCAGTACTTC CASVGIRDRGQETQYF
TRBJ1-1 TRBV12-3/TRBV12-4 many NA TGTGCCAGCCGCGGACAGATTGGGGCATACACTGAAGCTTTCTTT CASRGQIGAYTEAFF
TRBJ2-5 TRBV4-1 many TRBD1 TGCGCCAGCAGCCAAGCCCCAGGGGGCTCAGAGACCCAGTACTTC CASSQAPGGSETQYF
TRBJ2-2 TRBV5-1 NA NA TGCGCCAGCACCCCGGGCTCCACCGGGGAGCTGTTTTTT CASTPGSTGELFF
TRBJ2-3 TRBV12-3/TRBV12-4 many TRBD2 TGTGCCAGCAGTACCGGGACTAGCGTCAGGGGGAGTACGCAGTATTTT CASSTGTSVRGSTQYF
TRBJ2-7 TRBV3-1 NA TRBD2 TGTGCCAGCAGCGGAAGCCTGGGGGGGTCCTACGAGCAGTACTTC CASSGSLGGSYEQYF
TRBJ1-2 TRBV15 few NA TGTGCCACCAGCCCCGTTCGAGAGGGAAAGCATGGCTACACCTTC CATSPVREGKHGYTF
TRBJ2-3 TRBV5-1 NA TRBD2 TGCGCCAGCAGCGTAGCGGGTAATCCCACAGATACGCAGTATTTT CASSVAGNPTDTQYF
TRBJ1-5 TRBV29-1 many NA TGCAGCGTTGAGGTGCCCGGGGAGCCCCAGCATTTT CSVEVPGEPQHF
TRBJ1-2 TRBV28 few NA TGTGCCAGCAGTTTACGTGGGAGGACTCCTTATGGCTACACCTTC CASSLRGRTPYGYTF
TRBJ1-5 TRBV27 NA NA TGTGCCACCTCAAGGAGGGAAGCTCAGCCCCAGCATTTT CATSRREAQPQHF
TRBJ2-7 TRBV7-9 few TRBD2 TGTGCCAGCAGCCCATCTAGCGGATCCTACGAGCAGTACTTC CASSPSSGSYEQYF
TRBJ1-2 TRBV3-1 few TRBD1 TGTGCCAGCAGCCCGGGACAGGGTTACAGTGGGTATGGCTACACCTTC CASSPGQGYSGYGYTF
TRBJ2-5 TRBV28 NA TRBD1 TGTGCCAGCAGTTCCCGCCGGACAGGGCCTAGGGATGGGGAGACCCAGTACTTC CASSSRRTGPRDGETQYF
TRBJ2-1 TRBV4-2 many NA TGTGCCAGCAGCCAAGATGGGTCGGTACCCTACAATGAGCAGTTCTTC CASSQDGSVPYNEQFF
TRBJ2-3 TRBV20-1 few TRBD1 TGCAGTGCTAGTAGTCCGGGACAGCGACTCACAGATACGCAGTATTTT CSASSPGQRLTDTQYF
TRBJ1-5 TRBV25-1 many NA TGTGCCAGCAGTAACGATTATAGCAATCAGCCCCAGCATTTT CASSNDYSNQPQHF
TRBJ1-1 TRBV11-2 few NA TGTGCCAGCAGCTTAGATCTAGGCAGGGTTGGACCTGAAGCTTTCTTT CASSLDLGRVGPEAFF
TRBJ2-5 TRBV5-1 few NA TGCGCCAGCAGCTTGTTCGGTTCGGAGACCCAGTACTTC CASSLFGSETQYF
TRBJ2-1 TRBV6-1 NA NA TGTGCCAGCAGGGGCAGCAGACTCCAATCCTACAATGAGCAGTTCTTC CASRGSRLQSYNEQFF
TRBJ2-3 TRBV2 NA TRBD1 TGTGCCACCCCCAGGGGGCGGAGGGACACAGATACGCAGTATTTT CATPRGRRDTDTQYF
TRBJ2-2 TRBV20-1 NA NA TGCAGTGCAACCACCCCAGGGCGGGGGAACACCGGGGAGCTGTTTTTT CSATTPGRGNTGELFF
TRBJ1-5 TRBV3-1 NA NA TGTGCCAGCAGCCAAGACGGACGGGTAAATCAGCCCCAGCATTTT CASSQDGRVNQPQHF
TRBJ1-2 TRBV24-1 few TRBD1 TGTGCCACCAGTGATTTGGGACAGGGGCATGGCTACACCTTC CATSDLGQGHGYTF
TRBJ2-5 TRBV20-1 many TRBD2 TGCAGTGCTGGGACTAGCGGGACCAAGCAGACCCAGTACTTC CSAGTSGTKQTQYF
TRBJ1-2 TRBV29-1 NA NA TGCAGCTTGTCGCTCCGGGACTATGGCTACACCTTC CSLSLRDYGYTF
TRBJ2-1 TRBV3-1 few NA TGTGCCAGCAGCCAAGGACAGGAGCAGTTCTTC CASSQGQEQFF
TRBJ2-3 TRBV5-6 few NA TGTGCCAGCAGCCTAGCAACAGGGCCAGATACGCAGTATTTT CASSLATGPDTQYF
TRBJ1-1 TRBV4-2 few TRBD1 TGTGCCAGCAGCCAAGATCCCCAGGGGGCCCTGAACACTGAAGCTTTCTTT CASSQDPQGALNTEAFF
TRBJ2-3 TRBV5-6 few NA TGTGCCAGCAGCCGTAGAGGGGGCACAGATACGCAGTATTTT CASSRRGGTDTQYF
TRBJ1-6 TRBV9 NA TRBD1 TGTGCCAGCAGCCCCAGGACAGGGCATTCACCCCTCCACTTT CASSPRTGHSPLHF
TRBJ1-5 TRBV28 few NA TGTGCCAGCAGTTTAAGGAGACAGGGCAATCAGCCCCAGCATTTT CASSLRRQGNQPQHF